This T cell receptor (beta chain) was identified in a study of STAT3 mutations in large granular lymphocyte leukemia. On the study more broadly: Canonical activating STAT3 mutations were detected in roughly half of the longitudinally sequenced T-LGLL patients.

Generated by immunoSEQ multiplex PCR, the TCRdb table keeps only in-frame clones and is missing some. The table shows about 34,000 clones, with around 88% occurring only once. Study-level points and caveats: Treatment regimens differed across patients between samplings. Some patients had persisting codominant clonotypes that could mask small clones. In about 30% of the 18 patients, new TCR clonotypes emerged after therapy. Every T-LGLL patient had at least one immunodominant TCRbeta clonotype.

Germline values: CDR1 SGHRS, CDR2 YFSETQ. This CDR3 spans 15 amino acids. Trimming at V came to 3 bases and at J to 2 bases, leaving 6 bases not matched to a gene. Points on this clone: Its specificity is unknown.

This sequence originates from a man aged 55-75 years with T-cell large granular lymphocyte leukemia. Some clones in this sample may be carry-over from other donors' samples. The chain combines TRBV5-1 with TRBJ1-2; 8 bases align to TRBD1. Sequencing was done on a sample of peripheral blood mononuclear cells. As DNA, the CDR3 is TGCGCCAGCAGCTCCGGACAGGGAGAAAACTATGGCTACACCTTC. Protein: CASSSGQGENYGYTF.